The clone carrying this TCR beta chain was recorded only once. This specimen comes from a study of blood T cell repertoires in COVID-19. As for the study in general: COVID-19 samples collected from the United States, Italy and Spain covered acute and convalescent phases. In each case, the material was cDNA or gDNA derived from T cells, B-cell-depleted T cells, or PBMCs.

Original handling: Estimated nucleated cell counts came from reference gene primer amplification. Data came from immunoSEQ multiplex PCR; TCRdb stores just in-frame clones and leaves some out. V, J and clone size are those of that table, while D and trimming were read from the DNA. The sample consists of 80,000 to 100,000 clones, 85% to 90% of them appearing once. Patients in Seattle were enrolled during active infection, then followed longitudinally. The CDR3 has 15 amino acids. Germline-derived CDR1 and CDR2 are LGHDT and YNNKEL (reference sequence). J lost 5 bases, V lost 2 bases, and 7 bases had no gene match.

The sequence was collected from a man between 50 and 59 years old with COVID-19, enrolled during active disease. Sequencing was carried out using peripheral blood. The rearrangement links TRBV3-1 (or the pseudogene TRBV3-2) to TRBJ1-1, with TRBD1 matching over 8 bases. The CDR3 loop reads CASSQFRTGHTEAFF. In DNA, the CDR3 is TGTGCCAGCAGCCAATTTCGGACAGGGCATACTGAAGCTTTCTTT.